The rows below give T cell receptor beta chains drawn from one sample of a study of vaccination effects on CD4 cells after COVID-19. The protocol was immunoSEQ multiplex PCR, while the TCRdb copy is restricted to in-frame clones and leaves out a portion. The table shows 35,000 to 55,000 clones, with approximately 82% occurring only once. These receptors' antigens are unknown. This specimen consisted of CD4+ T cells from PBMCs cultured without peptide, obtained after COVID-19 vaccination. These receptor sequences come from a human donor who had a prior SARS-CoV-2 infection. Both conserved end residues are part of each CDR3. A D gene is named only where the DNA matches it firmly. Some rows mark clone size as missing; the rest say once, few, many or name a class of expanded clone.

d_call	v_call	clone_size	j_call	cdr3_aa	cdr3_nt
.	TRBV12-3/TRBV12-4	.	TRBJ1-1	CASSFSNTEAFF	TGTGCCAGCAGTTTCTCGAACACTGAAGCTTTCTTT
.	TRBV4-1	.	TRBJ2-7	CASSHGFGSEQYF	TGCGCCAGCAGCCACGGGTTCGGCTCCGAGCAGTACTTC
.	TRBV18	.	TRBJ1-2	CASSPTQGSGYTF	TGTGCCAGCTCACCGACACAGGGTAGCGGCTACACCTTC
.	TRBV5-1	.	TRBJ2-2	CASSSRDINTGELFF	TGCGCCAGCAGCTCCAGGGACATCAACACCGGGGAGCTGTTTTTT
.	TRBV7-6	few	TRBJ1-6	CASSLLGGDSNNSPLHF	TGTGCCAGCAGCTTATTGGGGGGCGACAGTAATAATTCACCCCTCCACTTT
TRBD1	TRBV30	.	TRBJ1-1	CAWSEQGAEAFF	TGTGCCTGGAGCGAACAGGGGGCTGAAGCTTTCTTT
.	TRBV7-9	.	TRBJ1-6	CASSLVQGSPLHF	TGTGCCAGCAGCTTAGTACAGGGTTCACCCCTCCACTTT
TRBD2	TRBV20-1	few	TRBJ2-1	CSASPRTSGSTYNEQFF	TGCAGTGCTAGTCCCCGGACTAGCGGGAGTACATACAATGAGCAGTTCTTC
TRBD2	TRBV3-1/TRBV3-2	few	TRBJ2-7	CASRRTSGGWEQYF	TGTGCCAGCAGACGGACTAGCGGGGGTTGGGAGCAGTACTTC
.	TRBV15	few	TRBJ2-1	CATSKRTPYEQFF	TGTGCCACCAGCAAACGGACTCCCTATGAGCAGTTCTTC
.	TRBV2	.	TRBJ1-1	CASSGQGNTEAFF	TGTGCCAGCAGTGGGCAGGGGAACACTGAAGCTTTCTTT
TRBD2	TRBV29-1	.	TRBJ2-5	CSVEDRGTSAETQYF	TGCAGCGTTGAAGATCGTGGGACTAGCGCAGAGACCCAGTACTTC
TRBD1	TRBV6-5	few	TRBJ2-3	CASSPGQGTDTQYF	TGTGCCAGCTCACCGGGACAGGGCACAGATACGCAGTATTTT
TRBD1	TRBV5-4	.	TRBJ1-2	CASSLGQGGPSLDGYTF	TGTGCCAGCAGCTTAGGACAGGGCGGACCTTCGTTGGATGGCTACACCTTC
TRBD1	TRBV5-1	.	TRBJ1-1	CASSSGRGLNTEAFF	TGCGCCAGCAGCTCGGGCAGGGGGCTGAACACTGAAGCTTTCTTT
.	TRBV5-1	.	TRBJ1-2	CASSFVPANYGYTF	TGCGCCAGCAGCTTCGTCCCAGCTAACTATGGCTACACCTTC
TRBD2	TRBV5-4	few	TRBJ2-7	CASSQTSGRAKEQYF	TGTGCCAGCAGCCAAACTAGCGGGAGGGCCAAAGAGCAGTACTTC
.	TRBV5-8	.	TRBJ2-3	CASSRLSVTDTQYF	TGTGCCAGCAGCCGACTTTCAGTCACAGATACGCAGTATTTT
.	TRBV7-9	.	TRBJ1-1	CASSRAGDTEAFF	TGTGCCAGCAGCCGGGCGGGGGACACTGAAGCTTTCTTT
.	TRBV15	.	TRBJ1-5	CATSPGQGTYSNQPQHF	TGTGCCACCTCGCCGGGGCAGGGCACATATAGCAATCAGCCCCAGCATTTT
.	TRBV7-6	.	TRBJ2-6	CASSLTNTLSGANVLTF	TGTGCCAGCAGCTTGACCAATACCCTCTCTGGGGCCAACGTCCTGACTTTC
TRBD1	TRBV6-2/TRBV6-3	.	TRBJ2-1	CASSQGTVEQFF	TGTGCCAGCAGTCAAGGGACAGTTGAGCAGTTCTTC
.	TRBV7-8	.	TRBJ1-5	CASSLGTGTPSYSNQPQHF	TGTGCCAGCAGCTTAGGCACCGGGACCCCGAGTTATAGCAATCAGCCCCAGCATTTT
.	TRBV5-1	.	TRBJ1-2	CASSLGGIGGYTF	TGCGCCAGCAGCTTAGGCGGAATTGGGGGCTACACCTTC
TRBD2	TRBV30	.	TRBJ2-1	CAWGAGGYNEQFF	TGTGCCTGGGGAGCGGGGGGTTACAATGAGCAGTTCTTC
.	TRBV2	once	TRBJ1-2	CASSGQGFDGYTF	TGTGCCAGCAGTGGTCAAGGGTTTGATGGCTACACCTTC
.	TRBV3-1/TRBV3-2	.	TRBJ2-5	CASSQRGRGTQYF	TGTGCCAGCAGCCAGCGGGGTCGCGGGACCCAGTACTTC
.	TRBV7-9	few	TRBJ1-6	CASSSGQYNSPLHF	TGTGCCAGCAGCTCAGGACAGTATAATTCACCCCTCCACTTT
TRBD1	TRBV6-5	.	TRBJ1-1	CASREGTGGAFF	TGTGCCAGCAGAGAGGGGACAGGGGGAGCTTTCTTT